The 32 T cell receptor beta chains presented below share a single source sample, sequenced in a study of T cells in Graves' hyperthyroidism and ophthalmopathy. The CDR3 regions of TCR beta were amplified from RNA transcripts. Carried out on the TCR CDR3, a first-round RT-PCR used the HTBI primer set. TCRdb re-analysed the multiplex PCR reads in MiXCR, keeping a single row per CDR3 protein. The data hold 500,000 to 650,000 distinct CDR3 sequences, with approximately 20% observed a single time. Sequences were obtained from blood. These receptors originate from a man aged 35 to 55 with Graves' ophthalmopathy.

In its sample, this clonotype was seen a few times. The CDR3 is CACQGQPGNQPQHF. CDR3 in DNA: TGTGCCTGCCAGGGCCAGCCTGGCAATCAGCCCCAGCATTTT. The chain recombines TRBV19 with TRBJ1-5; a possible D gene is TRBD1 (5 bases). The germline gives CDR1 LNHDA, CDR2 SQIVND (reference sequence). Trimming cost V 11 bases and J 2 bases, with 16 bases left between them. This CDR3 is built from 14 residues.

V is TRBV3-1 and J is TRBJ2-4; 11 nucleotides line up with TRBD2. Germline CDR1 reads LGHDT; CDR2 reads YNNKEL (reference sequence). With V trimmed by 0 bases and J by 0 bases, 7 bases remained unmatched. The CDR3 extends over 19 amino acids. Here the CDR3 reads CASSQDQGLAVLAKNIQYF. The CDR3 DNA sequence: TGTGCCAGCAGCCAAGATCAGGGACTAGCGGTTCTAGCCAAAAACATTCAGTACTTC.

This clonotype was seen a handful of times. The rearrangement uses TRBV28 and TRBJ1-5; D remains unclear. The CDR3 runs 12 residues. V gave up 4 bases and J gave up 5 bases, with 6 bases separating them. CDR1 MDHEN and CDR2 SYDVKM come from the germline V gene. The CDR3 DNA reads TGTGCCAGCAGTTCAATATATCAGCCCCAGCATTTT. Protein: CASSSIYQPQHF.

This clonotype was recorded many times. This rearrangement joins TRBV12-3 or TRBV12-4 to TRBJ1-5; 8 nucleotides line up with TRBD1. The CDR3 is 15 residues long. Unmatched junction bases numbered 10, after V lost 3 bases and J lost 9 bases. CDR3 nucleotides: TGTGCCAGCAGTTTCAAAGGACAGGGTAAATGGCCCCAGCATTTT. Translating it yields CASSFKGQGKWPQHF.

V usage is TRBV20-1 and J usage is TRBJ2-7; 10 nucleotides align to TRBD2. The CDR3 extends over 16 amino acids. In germline, CDR1 is DFQATT, CDR2 SNEGSKA (reference sequence). The ends lost 5 bases at V and 4 bases at J; junction bases unmatched: 14. Here the CDR3 reads CSAGALAGELLYEQYF. The CDR3 DNA sequence: TGCAGTGCTGGGGCTCTAGCGGGAGAATTGTTGTACGAGCAGTACTTC.

The table lists this clonotype with a few counts. The chain uses TRBV28 and TRBJ1-4; TRBD1 aligns across 7 bases. The length of the CDR3 is 13 residues. The J segment lost 4 bases and the V segment lost 6 bases, leaving 2 bases of the junction unmatched. Germline V gene data show CDR1 as MDHEN and CDR2 as SYDVKM. CDR3 protein: CASRGTVNEKLFF. The CDR3 nucleotides read TGTGCCAGCAGAGGGACAGTTAATGAAAAACTGTTTTTT.

This clonotype was recorded many times. The chain joins TRBV5-1 to TRBJ1-1; TRBD1 aligns across 7 bases. J gave up 10 bases and V 0 bases, and 15 bases lay outside the gene matches. The CDR3 covers 16 residues. In germline, CDR1 is SGHRS, CDR2 YFSETQ. The chain's CDR3 is CASSLDRGREVRVAFF. The CDR3, as DNA: TGCGCCAGCAGCTTGGATAGGGGGCGCGAGGTTCGTGTAGCTTTCTTT.

The V call is TRBV5-6, the J call TRBJ2-2; D ambiguous. Trimming left V 0 bases short and J 6 bases short, with 12 bases between. This CDR3 comprises 15 residues. Looked up from germline, CDR1 is SGHDT and CDR2 is YYEEEE. This CDR3 reads CASSLGVGPAGELFF. The CDR3 DNA reads TGTGCCAGCAGCTTGGGGGTAGGACCGGCCGGGGAGCTGTTTTTT.

V and J are TRBV29-1 and TRBJ2-1; 10 bases are a match to TRBD2. The CDR3 is 16 residues long. V was clipped by 8 bases and J by 8 bases; unmatched bases: 18. The germline V gene encodes CDR1 SQVTM and CDR2 ANQGSEA. CDR3 DNA sequence: TGCAGCCCACCAGGTAACAGGCTAGCGGGAGCGCATGAGCAGTTCTTC. Translating it yields CSPPGNRLAGAHEQFF.

This clonotype has at least ten counts. The chain carries TRBV3-1 and TRBJ2-5, with TRBD1 matching over 7 bases. The V and J ends lost 3 bases and 5 bases, in that order; junction bases with no gene match: 15. The CDR3 is made up of 17 amino acids. CDR1 LGHDT and CDR2 YNNKEL come from the germline V gene (reference sequence). The CDR3 DNA follows: TGTGCCAGCAGCCACCGGACAGGAAGATTGTTTCAGGAGACCCAGTACTTC. Its protein product is CASSHRTGRLFQETQYF.

This clonotype was counted many times. The genes are TRBV2 and TRBJ1-1; no definite D call. The germline gives CDR1 SNHLY, CDR2 FYNNEI. The CDR3 loop spans 13 amino acids. Trimming left V 7 bases short and J 2 bases short, with 11 bases between. CDR3 DNA sequence: TGTGCCAGCAACCGTGTCGAAAACACTGAAGCTTTCTTT. This gives the protein CASNRVENTEAFF.

The V gene is TRBV20-1, the J gene TRBJ1-6; no firm D call. In germline, CDR1 is DFQATT, CDR2 SNEGSKA (reference sequence). This CDR3 contains 15 residues. Trimming removed 0 bases at V and 7 bases at J, with 13 bases between. CDR3 bases: TGCAGTGCTAGAGAAGGAAGGACCCCAAATTCACCCCTCCACTTT. Its translation: CSAREGRTPNSPLHF.

This clonotype was detected many times. V and J are TRBV12-3 or TRBV12-4 and TRBJ1-1; D may be TRBD1 (5 bases). This CDR3 is 17 amino acids long. Trimming removed 2 bases at V and 1 base at J, with 17 bases between. The CDR3: CASSLKGWQISNTEAFF. In DNA, the CDR3 is TGTGCCAGCAGTTTAAAGGGGTGGCAGATTTCGAACACTGAAGCTTTCTTT.

This clonotype appeared a few times. The V call is TRBV6-1, the J call TRBJ1-5; D is undetermined. Trimming took off 8 bases at V and 6 bases at J, with 11 bases between the two ends. The CDR3 sequence is 12 residues long. Germline V gene data show CDR1 as MNHNS and CDR2 as SASEGT. The CDR3 sequence is CASCLSGQPQHF. In DNA form, the CDR3 reads TGTGCCAGCTGCCTTAGCGGTCAGCCCCAGCATTTT.

This clonotype has at least ten counts. This chain joins TRBV5-1 and TRBJ1-2; no reliable D call. This CDR3 has 12 amino acids. Germline assignment: CDR1 SGHRS and CDR2 YFSETQ. The V end lost 0 bases, the J end lost 6 bases, and 6 bases lay between the germline ends. The CDR3 is CASSLGRDGYTF. The CDR3 DNA follows: TGCGCCAGCAGCTTGGGTAGGGATGGCTACACCTTC.

There are many counts of this clonotype. The rearrangement uses TRBV6-1 and TRBJ1-6, with TRBD1 matching over 10 bases. Germline trimming cut 5 bases from V and 7 bases from J; bases unmatched to any gene: 5. From germline, CDR1 is MNHNS and CDR2 SASEGT. The CDR3 is made up of 15 amino acids. In nucleotides, the CDR3 is TGTGCCAGCAGTTCCTTGACAGGGGGCAATTCACCCCTCCACTTT. Encoded protein: CASSSLTGGNSPLHF.

There are many counts of this clonotype. The V and J genes are TRBV11-2 and TRBJ2-1, with 10 bases matching TRBD1. The CDR3 runs to 17 residues. Trimming cost V 3 bases and J 8 bases; bases outside gene matches: 13. The germline V gene has CDR1 SGHAT and CDR2 FQNNGV. CDR3 amino acids: CASSLAGTGVHGDEQFF. The DNA of the CDR3 is TGTGCCAGCAGCTTGGCCGGGACAGGGGTCCACGGGGATGAGCAGTTCTTC.

The V call is TRBV5-1, the J call TRBJ2-5, with D tentatively TRBD2 (5 bases). CDR3 length: 15 amino acids. Looked up from germline, CDR1 is SGHRS and CDR2 is YFSETQ. V was pared by 6 bases and J by 5 bases, with 20 bases between. In DNA, the CDR3 is TGCGCCAGCACCGGCTCGGTGGGGAGTAGGGAGACCCAGTACTTC. Its protein product is CASTGSVGSRETQYF.

At least ten counts were recorded for this clonotype. The chain recombines TRBV12-3 or TRBV12-4 with TRBJ2-1, with TRBD2 matching 13 bases. The J segment lost 4 bases and the V segment lost 8 bases, leaving 5 bases of the junction unmatched. The CDR3 loop spans 15 amino acids. The CDR3 sequence: CASSSTSGGYNEQFF. CDR3 sequence (DNA): TGTGCCAGCTCATCGACTAGCGGGGGGTACAATGAGCAGTTCTTC.

The V call is TRBV6-1, the J call TRBJ2-5; 7 bases are a match to TRBD2. This CDR3 has 18 amino acids. The V and J ends lost 0 bases and 2 bases, in that order; junction bases with no gene match: 12. The germline gives CDR1 MNHNS, CDR2 SASEGT. The CDR3 coding sequence is TGTGCCAGCAGTGAAGCGCTTCGGGCTAGCGGAGCTCAAGAGACCCAGTACTTC. Translated, it gives CASSEALRASGAQETQYF.

This clonotype showed up just a few times. The chain couples TRBV2 to TRBJ2-1; no firm D call. The CDR3 extends over 12 amino acids. CDR1 is SNHLY, CDR2 FYNNEI, per germline. V was clipped by 8 bases and J by 12 bases, with 17 bases between them. CDR3 bases: TGTGCCAGCGCTACACGATCCCTAGGGCAGTTCTTC. This codes for CASATRSLGQFF.

The V gene is TRBV3-1, the J gene TRBJ2-7; 7 bases are a match to TRBD2. Trimming at V came to 1 base and at J to 0 bases, leaving 6 bases not matched to a gene. The CDR3 contains 16 residues. CDR1 LGHDT and CDR2 YNNKEL come from the germline V gene (reference sequence). CDR3 sequence reads: CASSQVAAGDSYEQYF. In nucleotides, the CDR3 is TGTGCCAGCAGCCAAGTGGCGGCGGGGGACTCCTACGAGCAGTACTTC.

This clonotype was detected many times. This chain joins TRBV20-1 and TRBJ2-1; D perhaps matches TRBD2 (6 bases). This CDR3 has 13 amino acids. Germline CDR1 DFQATT, CDR2 SNEGSKA (reference sequence). The V and J ends lost 7 bases and 6 bases respectively, with 16 bases between them. CDR3 region: CSVLLAGSNEQFF. The DNA of the CDR3 is TGCAGTGTCCTTCTGGCGGGGTCCAATGAGCAGTTCTTC.

This chain connects TRBV6-1 to TRBJ2-7, with 11 bases lining up with TRBD1. The germline V gene encodes CDR1 MNHNS and CDR2 SASEGT. The CDR3 is 17 residues long. V dropped 5 bases and J dropped 3; count of bases not matched to a gene: 12. CDR3: CASSRPGTGGSLYEQYF. The CDR3 DNA follows: TGTGCCAGCAGTCGCCCCGGGACAGGGGGGTCTCTCTACGAGCAGTACTTC.

This clonotype was observed a handful of times. The rearrangement joins TRBV5-6 to TRBJ1-1; the D is unclear. The CDR3 loop spans 12 amino acids. Trimming removed 5 bases from V and 7 bases from J, with 12 bases in between. Germline V gene data show CDR1 as SGHDT and CDR2 as YYEEEE. Here the CDR3 reads CASSHIHIEAFF. DNA for the CDR3: TGTGCCAGCAGTCACATACATATTGAAGCTTTCTTT. Full variable domain (rest looked up from reference TRBV5-6 and TRBJ1-1): DAGVTQSPTHLIKTRGQQVTLRCSPKSGHDTVSWYQQALGQGPQFIFQYYEEEERQRGNFPDRFSGHQFPNYSSELNVNALLLGDSALYLCASSHIHIEAFFGQGTRLTVV.

CDR3 nucleotide sequence: TGTGCCAGCAGTCCCCTGGGGGTTGCGGGGGCGCTAGGAAACACCATATATTTT. Its translation: CASSPLGVAGALGNTIYF. The chain has TRBV27 and TRBJ1-3; perhaps TRBD1 as D (6 bases). The germline V gene has CDR1 MNHEY and CDR2 SMNVEV (reference sequence). V lost 5 bases, J lost 4 bases, and 24 bases lay in between. The CDR3 totals 18 residues.

In regard to this clonotype: Relative to the germline gene, one junction end is altered; a read error may explain this. The CDR3 here is CANSALTGGAGNTEAFF. Here the CDR3 DNA reads TGTGCCAATAGTGCCCTGACAGGGGGCGCCGGGAACACTGAAGCTTTCTTT. The chain carries TRBV19 and TRBJ1-1; 10 bases are a match to TRBD1. CDR1 and CDR2 (germline): LNHDA, SQIVND (reference sequence). This CDR3 region has 17 residues.

Points on this clonotype: It may be a read error: a sequence one base away is much more abundant. V usage is TRBV10-3 and J usage is TRBJ2-7; TRBD1 aligns across 9 bases. CDR3 size: 15 residues. Germline CDR1 ENHRY, CDR2 SYGVKD. Here the CDR3 reads CVIRAGGQGSGEQYF. The CDR3, as DNA: TGTGTCATCAGGGCTGGGGGACAGGGCTCCGGGGAGCAGTACTTC.

This clonotype showed up many times. The chain couples TRBV7-2 to TRBJ2-1; 8 bases match TRBD2. The CDR3 consists of 17 residues. V lost 5 bases to trimming and J lost 5 bases; unmatched junction nucleotides: 14. CDR1 is SGHTA and CDR2 is FQGNSA in the germline V gene. The CDR3 coding sequence is TGTGCCAGCAGCAATCAGGTCGGGGGGGGCCAGAACAATGAGCAGTTCTTC. Its protein product is CASSNQVGGGQNNEQFF.

This clonotype came up once. This may stem from a read error, because a much larger clone lies one nucleotide away. The chain links TRBV11-2 to TRBJ2-2; 11 nucleotides align to TRBD2. CDR1 is SGHAT, CDR2 FQNNGV, per germline. CDR3 length equals 16 residues. This chain's CDR3 is CASSQPSGRRPGGLFF. DNA for the CDR3: TGTGCCAGCAGCCAACCTAGCGGGAGGCGTCCCGGGGGGCTGTTTTTT.

This clonotype showed up many times. Germline and junction disagree at one end, which may indicate a read error. The J gene is TRBJ2-3, the V gene TRBV3-1, with D possibly being TRBD1 or TRBD2 (5 bases each). Per the germline V gene, CDR1 is LGHDT and CDR2 is YNNKEL (reference sequence). This CDR3 has 15 residues. CDR3: CASSQGDLGTDTQYF. In DNA, the CDR3 is TGTGCCAGCAGCCAAGGGGACCTCGGCACGGATACGCAGTATTTT.

The chain couples TRBV6-2 or TRBV6-3 to TRBJ1-1, with TRBD1 as a possible D gene (6 bases). The CDR3 runs to 12 residues. Germline loops: CDR1 MNHEY, CDR2 SVGEGT. The germline V and J ends were trimmed by 6 bases and 4 bases, with 9 bases remaining between them. The CDR3, as DNA: TGTGCCAGCAGAAGACAGGCCACTGAAGCTTTCTTT. Encoded protein: CASRRQATEAFF.